The sequence of this T cell receptor (beta chain) was determined in a study of blood T cell repertoires in COVID-19. Study-level information: The cDNA or gDNA used as material had been derived from T cells, B-cell-depleted T cells, or PBMCs.

Recruited during active infection, patients (from Seattle) were subsequently followed longitudinally. Per the original data handling: Nucleated cell number was recorded as an estimate derived from reference gene primer amplification. Using immunoSEQ multiplex PCR, the repertoire was profiled, and TCRdb retains in-frame clones only, with some absent. D and trimming were read from the DNA, whereas the V and J calls and clone size are those reported in that table. The table includes under 200,000 clones, around 84% detected once. Germline lookup yields CDR1 SEHNR and CDR2 FQNEAQ (reference sequence). This CDR3 spans 11 amino acids. The V end was cut by 5 bases, the J end by 6 bases, with 5 bases between.

The receptor's source is an elderly woman with COVID-19, enrolled during active disease. Material: peripheral blood. The chain joins TRBV7-9 to TRBJ2-1, with a tentative D call TRBD2 (5 bases). CDR3: CASSRGNEQFF. DNA of the CDR3: TGTGCCAGCAGCCGGGGCAATGAGCAGTTCTTC.